The clone carrying this T cell receptor beta chain was recorded a few times. Its antigen is unidentified. Each CDR3 protein is one row after TCRdb ran MiXCR on the RT-PCR reads. This sample yields more than 550,000 distinct CDR3 sequences, of which about an eighth are seen a single time; roughly 10% belongs to the top ten. The data were taken from a study of response to subunit inactivated influenza vaccine. Study-wide results and limits: New T cells are recruited in small numbers by each seasonal influenza vaccination, according to the authors' suggestion.

The V gene lost 1 base and the J gene lost 4 bases, with 13 bases spanning the gap. Germline V CDR1 and CDR2: LGHNA, YSLEER. The length of the CDR3 is 15 residues. This TCR was sampled from a middle-aged man who received an inactivated influenza vaccine. The J gene is TRBJ1-2, the V gene TRBV4-3; maybe TRBD1 (6 bases). This material consisted of PBMCs from blood, taken on the day of vaccination. The CDR3 region has the DNA TGCGCCAGCAGCCAAGGGCTGACAGGTTTCTATGGCTACACCTTC. Encoded protein: CASSQGLTGFYGYTF.